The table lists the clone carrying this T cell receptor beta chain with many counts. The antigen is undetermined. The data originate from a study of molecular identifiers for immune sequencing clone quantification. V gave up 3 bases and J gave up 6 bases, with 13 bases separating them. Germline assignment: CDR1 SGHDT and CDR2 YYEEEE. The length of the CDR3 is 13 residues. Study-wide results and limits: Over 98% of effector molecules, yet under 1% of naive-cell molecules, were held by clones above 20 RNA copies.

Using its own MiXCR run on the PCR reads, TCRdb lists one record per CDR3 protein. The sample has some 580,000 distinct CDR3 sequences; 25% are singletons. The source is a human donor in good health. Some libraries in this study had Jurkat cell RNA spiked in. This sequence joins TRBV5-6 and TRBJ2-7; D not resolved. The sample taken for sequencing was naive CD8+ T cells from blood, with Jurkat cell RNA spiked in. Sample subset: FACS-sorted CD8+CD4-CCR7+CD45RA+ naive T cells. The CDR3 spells CASSSWGFGEQYF. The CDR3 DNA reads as TGTGCCAGCAGCTCGTGGGGATTTGGCGAGCAGTACTTC.